A selection of T cell receptor beta chains follows, all from one sample in a study of blood T cell repertoires in COVID-19. The protocol was immunoSEQ multiplex PCR, while the TCRdb copy is restricted to in-frame clones and leaves out a portion. The table records a few hundred thousand clones, 90% of them present only once. The sequencing sample was made of peripheral blood. These receptors originate from a woman aged 55-75 years with COVID-19, enrolled during active disease. The CDR3 runs from the conserved cysteine through the conserved F or W. A D gene is named only where the DNA matches it firmly. Size is stated for part of the rows, as once, few or many counts, or as a class when the clone is expanded.

d_call,j_call,clone_size,v_call,cdr3_nt,cdr3_aa
TRBD1,TRBJ1-2,-,TRBV19,TGTGCCAGTACTCCGGGACAGGGGGGAAGAAGCTATGGCTACACCTTC,CASTPGQGGRSYGYTF
-,TRBJ1-2,-,TRBV5-1,TGCGCCAGCAGCTTGGCTACTTGGGGGGTCGGCTATGGCTACACCTTC,CASSLATWGVGYGYTF
-,TRBJ1-1,-,TRBV4-3,TGCGCCAGCAGCCAAGATCTCGTAATGAACACTGAAGCTTTCTTT,CASSQDLVMNTEAFF
-,TRBJ2-1,-,TRBV6-2/TRBV6-3,TGTGCCAGCAGTTACGCTCTGGCAGGGTCCCATGAGCAGTTCTTC,CASSYALAGSHEQFF
-,TRBJ1-6,-,TRBV7-9,TGTGCCAGCAGCTTCTTAGAGAATTCACCCCTCCACTTT,CASSFLENSPLHF
-,TRBJ1-2,-,TRBV30,TGTGCCTGGAGTCGTGACACCTATGGCTACACCTTC,CAWSRDTYGYTF
-,TRBJ1-3,-,TRBV21-1,TGTGCCAGCACAGCGGGGAGAGGATCTGGAAACACCATATATTTT,CASTAGRGSGNTIYF
TRBD1,TRBJ1-1,-,TRBV6-5,TGTGCCAGCAGTCAACCGGGACAGGGGAGCACTGAAGCTTTCTTT,CASSQPGQGSTEAFF
-,TRBJ1-5,-,TRBV6-5,TGTGCCACCCGGGGAGGGAATCAGCCCCAGCATTTT,CATRGGNQPQHF
TRBD1,TRBJ1-5,-,TRBV18,TGTGCCAGCTCACTTGGACAGGGCGGCATCCAGCCCCAGCATTTT,CASSLGQGGIQPQHF
TRBD1,TRBJ2-1,-,TRBV6-2/TRBV6-3,TGTGCCAGCAGTTACCTGGGACAGGGGGCCGATGAGCAGTTCTTC,CASSYLGQGADEQFF
-,TRBJ1-2,-,TRBV6-5,TGTGCCAGCAACCCAACAGGGAACTATGGCTACACCTTC,CASNPTGNYGYTF
TRBD1,TRBJ1-2,-,TRBV6-2/TRBV6-3,TGTGCCAGCAGCCCAGTCCCGGGACAGGGAGTGCAAGGGGGCTACACCTTC,CASSPVPGQGVQGGYTF
-,TRBJ1-2,-,TRBV6-1,TGTGCCAGCAGTGAATTGGTGGGCCAGGGGCTTGGCTACACCTTC,CASSELVGQGLGYTF
-,TRBJ1-1,-,TRBV7-3,TGTGCCAGCAGCTATATGTCCAACACTGAAGCTTTCTTT,CASSYMSNTEAFF
-,TRBJ2-5,-,TRBV27,TGTGCCAGCAGTTTAAAATCGGGGGAGACCCAGTACTTC,CASSLKSGETQYF
TRBD1,TRBJ2-2,-,TRBV5-4,TGTGCCAGCAGCACGGGACAGGACTTCTTCGCGAACACCGGGGAGCTGTTTTTT,CASSTGQDFFANTGELFF
-,TRBJ2-7,-,TRBV5-4,TGTGCCAGCAGCTCAATTCAGGGTCGGTACGAGCAGTACTTC,CASSSIQGRYEQYF
-,TRBJ2-5,-,TRBV10-2,TGCGCCAGCAGGTTAAACCAAGAGACCCAGTACTTC,CASRLNQETQYF
-,TRBJ1-2,-,TRBV6-5,TGTGCCAGCAGTTACGCGACAGGATCCTACTATGGCTACACCTTC,CASSYATGSYYGYTF
-,TRBJ1-1,-,TRBV5-1,TGCGCCAGCAGCTTGAAGGGGGATGGGACTGAAGCTTTCTTT,CASSLKGDGTEAFF
TRBD2,TRBJ2-3,-,TRBV9,TGTGCCAGCAGCGCTTTTAGCGGGGGCCTCAAAAATACGCAGTATTTT,CASSAFSGGLKNTQYF
-,TRBJ2-7,-,TRBV5-6,TGTGCCAGCAGCTTGGCCATTCTACGGGACATCACCATCGGGGAGCAGTACTTC,CASSLAILRDITIGEQYF
-,TRBJ2-2,few,TRBV30,TGTGCCTGGAGTGTACGGGGAGAGCTGTTTTTT,CAWSVRGELFF
-,TRBJ1-2,-,TRBV14,TGTGCCAGCAGCTCCCCCGGGTACGGCTACACCTTC,CASSSPGYGYTF
-,TRBJ2-7,once,TRBV7-2,TGTGCCAGCAGCTTAGGTCCAGTCTACGAGCAGTACTTC,CASSLGPVYEQYF
TRBD1,TRBJ1-6,once,TRBV27,TGTGCCAGCAGTTTAGGGACAGAGAATTCACCCCTCCACTTT,CASSLGTENSPLHF
TRBD1,TRBJ1-1,-,TRBV19,TGTGCCAGTAGTGGGGGACAGGGGAACACTGAAGCTTTCTTT,CASSGGQGNTEAFF
-,TRBJ2-1,-,TRBV7-2,TGTGCCAGCAGCTCGGACTGGGGTTCCTACAATGAGCAGTTCTTC,CASSSDWGSYNEQFF
TRBD1,TRBJ1-5,-,TRBV18,TGTGCCAGCTCTCGCGGACAGGGACAGCAGCCCCAGCATTTT,CASSRGQGQQPQHF
-,TRBJ2-5,-,TRBV13,TGTGCCAGCAGCTCCTCTAGGAAGACCCAGTACTTC,CASSSSRKTQYF
-,TRBJ2-7,-,TRBV15,TGTGCCACCGGCCCGAAGGGGTCCTACGAGCAGTACTTC,CATGPKGSYEQYF
-,TRBJ2-1,-,TRBV18,TGTGCCAGCTCCCGGCGGAATGAGCAGTTCTTC,CASSRRNEQFF
TRBD1,TRBJ1-6,-,TRBV27,TGTGCCAGCAGTAAAGATAGAAGGACAGGGAGGCTAATGAATTCACCCCTCCACTTT,CASSKDRRTGRLMNSPLHF
-,TRBJ1-1,-,TRBV6-2/TRBV6-3,TGTGCCAGCAGTTACGCGGTGGGGGCGAGGAACACTGAAGCTTTCTTT,CASSYAVGARNTEAFF
TRBD1,TRBJ2-1,-,TRBV5-1,TGCGCCAGCACCCGGACAGGCGGATACAATGAGCAGTTCTTC,CASTRTGGYNEQFF
TRBD2,TRBJ2-1,-,TRBV7-2,TGTGCCAGCAGCGGAATGCAAGCTCCTAGCGGGGGTGCCTACAATGAGCAGTTCTTC,CASSGMQAPSGGAYNEQFF
-,TRBJ1-2,-,TRBV18,TGTGCCAGCTCAGCTAATAAAGCAGGGTCAATCTTC,CASSANKAGSIF
-,TRBJ2-7,few,TRBV27,TGTGCCAGCAGTCTACGACAAGACCTTACCTACGAGCAGTACTTC,CASSLRQDLTYEQYF
-,TRBJ1-1,-,TRBV7-2,TGTGCCAGCAAACGACAGGCCTCGAACACTGAAGCTTTCTTT,CASKRQASNTEAFF
TRBD1,TRBJ2-7,-,TRBV24-1,TGTGCCACCAGTGCAGGTTCTTTGGGACAGAGAATTTACTACGAGCAGTACTTC,CATSAGSLGQRIYYEQYF